Listed here are 13 T cell receptor beta chains from one sample, sequenced in a study of blood T cell repertoires in COVID-19. The method was immunoSEQ multiplex PCR; TCRdb's version includes in-frame clones alone and lacks a portion of them. The sample holds about 50,000 clones; 85% to 90% are singletons and the top ten take 5.9%. The sequencing sample was made of peripheral blood. These TCRs come from a woman aged 60-70 years with acute or convalescent COVID-19.

This clone was picked up a small number of times. The chain carries TRBV6-1 and TRBJ2-5, with a possible D match to TRBD2 (5 bases). The CDR3 consists of 16 residues. Germline V gives CDR1 MNHNS, CDR2 SASEGT. V lost 4 bases to trimming and J lost 5 bases, with 20 bases between them. The CDR3 nucleotides read TGTGCCAGCAGTGCTACGGCCAGACTCCGAGGGGAGACCCAGTACTTC. Translation: CASSATARLRGETQYF.

The V and J genes are TRBV6-5 and TRBJ1-1; possibly TRBD1 for D (6 bases). Trimming cost V 9 bases and J 4 bases, with 9 bases left between them. The CDR3 contains 11 residues. Germline-derived CDR1 and CDR2 are MNHEY and SVGAGI. CDR3 in DNA: TGTGCCAGTCGAGGGGGCACTGAAGCTTTCTTT. This gives the protein CASRGGTEAFF.

The chain combines TRBV12-3 or TRBV12-4 with TRBJ1-2; D not certain. Trimming stripped 7 bases from V and 7 bases from J, with 16 bases between. This CDR3 region has 13 residues. The DNA of the CDR3 is TGTGCCAGCAAAAACCAGAGGGTTGGTGGCTACACCTTC. Protein product: CASKNQRVGGYTF.

The V gene is TRBV4-1, the J gene TRBJ1-5; TRBD1 matches at 9 bases. Germline CDR1 is MGHRA and CDR2 is YSYEKL. V shed 0 bases and J 6 bases; nucleotides not matched to a gene: 9. This CDR3 is built from 17 residues. The CDR3 nucleotides are TGCGCCAGCAGCCAAGATCTTGGGACAGGGAGGGCTCAGCCCCAGCATTTT. It codes for CASSQDLGTGRAQPQHF.

The CDR3: CASSPGTSDTIYF. Here the CDR3 DNA reads TGTGCCAGCAGTCCCGGGACTTCGGACACCATATATTTT. The chain combines TRBV6-5 with TRBJ1-3, with a weak D call TRBD1 (5 bases). Trimming left V 5 bases short and J 8 bases short, with 13 bases between. The germline V gene encodes CDR1 MNHEY and CDR2 SVGAGI. This CDR3 is 13 amino acids long.

This rearrangement joins TRBV5-4 to TRBJ1-6; 9 nucleotides match TRBD1. The CDR3 is made up of 14 amino acids. The V gene's germline CDR1 is SGHNT and CDR2 YYREEE (reference sequence). The V segment lost 5 bases and the J segment 10 bases; nucleotides outside the gene matches: 7. CDR3 sequence reads: CASRDRGGESPLHF. The CDR3 nucleotides are TGTGCCAGCAGGGACAGGGGAGGTGAATCACCCCTCCACTTT.

V and J are TRBV29-1 and TRBJ1-1; D possibly corresponds to TRBD1 (6 bases). This CDR3 is 13 amino acids long. Trimming shortened V by 7 bases and J by 7 bases, and 19 bases separated the two germline ends. Per the germline V gene, CDR1 is SQVTM and CDR2 is ANQGSEA. As DNA, the CDR3 is TGCAGCGCTACCGGGACAAGATCGAGTGAAGCTTTCTTT. Residues: CSATGTRSSEAFF.

V gene TRBV4-1 combines with J gene TRBJ2-1; the D gene is possibly TRBD1 (5 bases). The CDR3 covers 15 residues. Germline-derived CDR1 and CDR2 are MGHRA and YSYEKL. The V end lost 0 bases, the J end lost 9 bases, and 15 bases lay between the germline ends. The CDR3 here is CASSQDSAGFVEQFF. The CDR3, as DNA: TGCGCCAGCAGCCAAGACTCCGCAGGGTTTGTTGAGCAGTTCTTC.

The chain has TRBV5-1 and TRBJ2-3; 7 nucleotides agree with TRBD2. The CDR3 has 14 residues. Unmatched junction bases numbered 7, after V lost 4 bases and J lost 5 bases. Germline lookup yields CDR1 SGHRS and CDR2 YFSETQ. In DNA form, the CDR3 reads TGCGCCAGCAGCCGTTCGGGGGGAGGAGATACGCAGTATTTT. Protein product: CASSRSGGGDTQYF.

This clone was found once. V gene TRBV19 combines with J gene TRBJ2-1; TRBD1 agrees at 11 bases. The length of the CDR3 is 15 residues. The germline V gene has CDR1 LNHDA and CDR2 SQIVND (reference sequence). Trimming cost V 7 bases and J 6 bases; bases outside gene matches: 8. The CDR3 is CASTSWGTGGNEQFF. The DNA of the CDR3 is TGTGCCAGTACCAGCTGGGGGACAGGGGGCAATGAGCAGTTCTTC.

This clone is a singleton in its sample. The chain recombines TRBV13 with TRBJ2-1; 9 bases fit TRBD1. The CDR3 has 15 amino acids. The J segment lost 5 bases and the V segment lost 6 bases, leaving 8 bases of the junction unmatched. In germline, CDR1 is PRHDT, CDR2 FYEKMQ (reference sequence). CDR3 amino acids: CASSSGQGRDNEQFF. The CDR3 nucleotides are TGTGCCAGCAGTTCAGGACAGGGGAGGGACAATGAGCAGTTCTTC.

V is TRBV4-2 and J is TRBJ2-5; 10 nucleotides match TRBD2. This CDR3 spans 15 amino acids. Germline loops: CDR1 LGHNA, CDR2 YNFKEQ. The V gene end was trimmed by 3 bases and the J gene end by 6 bases; junction bases not matched to a gene: 7. CDR3: CASSQEGLASKTQYF. DNA of the CDR3: TGTGCCAGCAGCCAGGAGGGACTAGCGTCCAAGACCCAGTACTTC.

V is TRBV19 and J is TRBJ2-1, with 8 bases that match TRBD2. In germline, CDR1 is LNHDA, CDR2 SQIVND (reference sequence). The CDR3 runs 14 residues. V was clipped by 8 bases and J by 6 bases; unmatched bases: 9. CDR3 DNA: TGTGCCAGTTCCCTAGCGGGCCGTTTCAATGAGCAGTTCTTC. Amino acids: CASSLAGRFNEQFF.